The rows below give T cell receptor beta chains drawn from one sample of a study of CD8 T cells in ankylosing spondylitis. TCRdb called the 5' RACE reads again in MiXCR, with one record for every CDR3 protein. The top ten clones hold 4.5% to 6% of a sample with 150,000 to 200,000 distinct CDR3 sequences, 30% to 40% of them seen once. Input material: synovial fluid, either unsorted or a sorted T cell fraction (not recorded which). All receptors derive from a male donor with ankylosing spondylitis. The CDR3 runs from the conserved cysteine through the conserved F or W.

v_gene,j_gene,CDR3aa
TRBV7-9,TRBJ2-7,CASSPRQGGHEQYF
TRBV11-2,TRBJ1-5,CASSSLQEVSNQPQHF
TRBV2,TRBJ2-7,CASRVSYEQYF
TRBV12-3/TRBV12-4,TRBJ1-5,CASSPTPTGLLGNQPQHF
TRBV6-2/TRBV6-3,TRBJ1-5,CASSWTGNQPQHF
TRBV6-1,TRBJ2-1,CASSGTGGYNEQFF
TRBV28,TRBJ2-7,CASSLDVTYEQYF
TRBV19,TRBJ2-7,CSLGGYEQYF
TRBV12-3/TRBV12-4,TRBJ2-1,CASSLRQAEQFF
TRBV6-2/TRBV6-3,TRBJ2-5,CASSGSLGRAEDF
TRBV7-9,TRBJ1-3,CASSFRGAGNTIYF
TRBV7-2,TRBJ2-7,CASSLAVGPSYEQYF
TRBV20-1,TRBJ1-2,CSAEGGRGASYGYTF
TRBV21-1,TRBJ2-5,CASSTIGQGGYQETQYF
TRBV3-1,TRBJ2-3,CASSRDSHRTQYF
TRBV11-3,TRBJ1-1,CASSSDPLGTAFF
TRBV28,TRBJ1-5,CASSSSRQVNQPQHF
TRBV12-3/TRBV12-4,TRBJ2-1,CASSSGTGDPYNEQFF
TRBV29-1,TRBJ2-1,CSVNEGASYNEQFF
TRBV16,TRBJ2-1,CASSRNQGAALEFF
TRBV11-2,TRBJ2-5,CASSFGTSGGLETQYF
TRBV10-3,TRBJ2-3,CAISLGQILDTQYF
TRBV20-1,TRBJ2-3,CSARLVGADTQYF
TRBV7-6,TRBJ2-1,CASRVGPSYNEQFF
TRBV6-1,TRBJ1-1,CASKEGSGRNTEAFF
TRBV7-3,TRBJ2-2,CASSRRGLRQDTGELFF
TRBV20-1,TRBJ2-2,CSAEQETGELFF
TRBV6-2/TRBV6-3,TRBJ1-1,CASSKRGSVAFF
TRBV4-3,TRBJ2-3,CASSLQSGSETDTQYF
TRBV3-1,TRBJ1-6,CASSQGKNSPLHF
TRBV2,TRBJ2-7,CASSMTSYEQYF
TRBV20-1,TRBJ2-4,CSAQTSLAKNIQYF
TRBV28,TRBJ1-2,CASRLPGGGGYTF
TRBV19,TRBJ1-6,CASSIVQGQGASPLHF
TRBV12-3/TRBV12-4,TRBJ1-2,CASSLALYGYTF
TRBV20-1,TRBJ2-1,CSASRVGSYNEQFF